The present TCR beta chain was sequenced within a study of OX40 agonist ivuxolimab in advanced cancers. About the study as a whole: Ivuxolimab was a fully human IgG2 agonistic monoclonal antibody targeting the costimulatory receptor OX40 (CD134). Intravenous ivuxolimab was administered to patients every 2 weeks at six dose levels: 0.01, 0.1, 0.3, 1.5, 3 and 10 mg/kg. Of the approximately 50 dose-escalation patients, hepatocellular carcinoma was present in around 20, melanoma in around 15, renal cell carcinoma in 9 and head and neck cancer in 9. In the dose-escalation cohort, 82.7% of patients were male, and the mean age was approximately 64 years, with a range of about 23 to 90. Patients were allowed to have had prior anti-PD-1, anti-PD-L1 or anti-CTLA-4 therapy, and more than 35% of the dose-escalation patients had been treated with checkpoint inhibitors. Partial responses were achieved by three dose-escalation patients, of whom one had hepatocellular carcinoma and two had cutaneous melanoma. Peripheral TCRbeta sequencing aimed to test whether ivuxolimab altered TCR sequence diversity and caused clonal T-cell expansion. The paper reports the monotherapy dose-escalation portion (N of about 50 patients) of the phase I ivuxolimab trial.

Inclusive of the bounding cysteine and phenylalanine, the CDR3 is 15 residues long. Of all the DNA, just the CDR3 is kept, 45 bases in frame from base 1. Sequences MNHNS (CDR1) and SASEGT (CDR2) are obtained from the germline V gene. Trimming at the junction amounts to 4 bases on V and 0 bases on J, and the germline ends lie 9 bases apart. The trial excluded patients who had a history of autoimmune disease or were on systemic immunosuppression. In every dose cohort, peripheral blood was drawn for TCR sequencing at baseline, cycle 4 day 1, and cycle 7 day 1. The samples were taken from a phase I, first-in-human, multicenter, open-label dose-escalation trial of ivuxolimab. Adults with locally advanced or metastatic melanoma, renal cell carcinoma, hepatocellular carcinoma or head and neck squamous cell carcinoma were enrolled in the trial. Before TCR sequencing, CD4+ T cells and CD8+ T cells were sorted from peripheral blood as separate populations.

This clone is categorized as medium-sized (0.01 to 0.1%). What this receptor recognizes is not known. Per-nucleotide qualities are absent, and no much larger clonotype sits a single base away. The investigation overall reported the following: In the 0.1-3.0 mg/kg groups, partial responders had among the lowest normalized peripheral clonal expansion, particularly in CD8+ T cells. The antigen specificity of the clonally expanded peripheral T cells was not determined. At doses from 0.1 to 3.0 mg/kg, clonal expansion was seen in both CD4+ and CD8+ blood T cells between baseline and week 6. Low levels of normalized T-cell clonal expansion were also seen in some nonresponding patients. After ivuxolimab, expanded clones were on average more numerous among CD8+ T cells than among CD4+ T cells.

To sequence the TCRbeta CDR3 region, genomic DNA was isolated from the sorted cells. TCRbeta CDR3 regions were sequenced using the immunoSEQ Assay. What TCRdb holds here is the immuneACCESS table cut down to in-frame rearrangements. Part of the clones is not present; checked against another copy, under half of the missing clones reflect an unresolved V gene, and the others are unexplained. Within this sample are about 35,000 clones, with 78% of them counted one time only. The biggest ten clones account for around 13% of the sample. The receptor was derived from an adult with an advanced solid tumor such as melanoma, head and neck, liver or kidney cancer. Source: CD4+ or CD8+ T cells sorted from blood, taken in a trial of the OX40 agonist ivuxolimab. This chain joins TRBV6-1 to TRBJ1-4, with an unclear D gene assignment. DNA sequence: TGTGCCAGCAGTGTCAACAGTGCAACTAATGAAAAACTGTTTTTT. It translates to CASSVNSATNEKLFF.